This TCR beta chain was sequenced for a study of cytomegalovirus exposure and HLA in healthy donors. The PCR used 60 Vbeta and 13 Jbeta primers. The table came from immunoSEQ multiplex PCR; TCRdb's copy has only in-frame clones and leaves some out. The top ten clones hold around 3.4% of a sample with 120,000 to 150,000 clones, around 75% of them seen once. Points from the study as a whole: While the bulk of TCR sequences proved rare, some public TCRs turned up in many donors. It was about 150 TCR beta chains that were listed as cytomegalovirus-associated. Across donors, sequencing depth was assumed by presence/absence analyses to be roughly uniform. Information on immune exposure was restricted to one variable (CMV serostatus).

About this clone itself: Its target is unknown.

The sequenced material came from PBMCs. The receptor was isolated from a man in his forties or fifties in good health and CMV-seronegative.

The chain's CDR3 is CASSLGSWRYGYTF. The CDR3 region has the DNA TGCGCCAGCAGCTTGGGGTCCTGGCGGTATGGCTACACCTTC. The genes are TRBV5-1 and TRBJ1-2, with D unresolved. The CDR3 loop spans 14 amino acids. Germline CDR1 reads SGHRS; CDR2 reads YFSETQ. Between the trimmed V and J ends, which lost 0 bases and 5 bases, there was a span of 11 bases.